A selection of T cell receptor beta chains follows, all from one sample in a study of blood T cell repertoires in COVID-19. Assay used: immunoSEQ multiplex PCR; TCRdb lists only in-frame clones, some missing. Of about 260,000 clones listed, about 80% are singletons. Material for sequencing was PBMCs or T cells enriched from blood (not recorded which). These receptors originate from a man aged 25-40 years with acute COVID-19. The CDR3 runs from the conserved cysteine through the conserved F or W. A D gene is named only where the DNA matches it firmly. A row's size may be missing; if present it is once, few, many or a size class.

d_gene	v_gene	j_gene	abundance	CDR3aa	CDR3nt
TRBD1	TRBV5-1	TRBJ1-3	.	CASSSPGQGGNTIYF	TGCGCCAGCAGCTCTCCGGGACAGGGAGGAAACACCATATATTTT
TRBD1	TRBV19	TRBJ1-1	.	CASNRDRGFEAFF	TGTGCCAGTAATCGGGACAGGGGGTTCGAAGCTTTCTTT
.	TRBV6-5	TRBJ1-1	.	CASSYSMGIEAFF	TGTGCCAGCAGTTACTCGATGGGCATTGAAGCTTTCTTT
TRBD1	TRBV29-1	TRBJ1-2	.	CSVEGGTGLYGYTF	TGCAGCGTTGAAGGGGGGACAGGGCTCTATGGCTACACCTTC
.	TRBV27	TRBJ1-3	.	CASTAGGVGNTIYF	TGTGCCAGCACCGCTGGAGGGGTTGGAAACACCATATATTTT
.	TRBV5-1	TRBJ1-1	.	CASSLRVANTEAFF	TGCGCCAGCAGCTTGAGAGTAGCGAACACTGAAGCTTTCTTT
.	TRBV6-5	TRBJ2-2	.	CASITNGGASGELFF	TGTGCCAGCATAACTAACGGTGGGGCGAGCGGGGAGCTGTTTTTT
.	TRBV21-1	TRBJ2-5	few	CASSLPKVAGYQETQYF	TGTGCCAGCAGTCTACCAAAGGTGGCCGGGTACCAAGAGACCCAGTACTTC
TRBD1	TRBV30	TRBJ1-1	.	CAWSVRQGAEAFF	TGTGCCTGGAGTGTACGACAGGGGGCTGAAGCTTTCTTT
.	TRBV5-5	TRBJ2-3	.	CASSDRHTQYF	TGTGCCAGCAGCGACAGGCATACGCAGTATTTT
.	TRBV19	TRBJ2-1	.	CASSIELSEVGANEQFF	TGTGCCAGTAGTATAGAGTTATCGGAGGTGGGGGCCAATGAGCAGTTCTTC
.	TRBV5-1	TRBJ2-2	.	CASSPGLLDTGELFF	TGTGCCAGCAGTCCGGGACTCCTGGACACCGGGGAGCTGTTTTTT
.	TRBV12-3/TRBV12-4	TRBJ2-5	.	CASTTTFGTQYF	TGTGCCAGCACCACGACTTTCGGGACCCAGTACTTC
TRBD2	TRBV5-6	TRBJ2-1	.	CASSFGTSGGYNEQFF	TGTGCCAGCAGCTTTGGGACTAGCGGGGGCTACAATGAGCAGTTCTTC
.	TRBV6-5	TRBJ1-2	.	CASRGSYGYTF	TGTGCCAGCAGAGGGAGTTATGGCTACACCTTC
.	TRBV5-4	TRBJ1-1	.	CASSPPGRMNTEAFF	TGTGCCAGCAGCCCTCCAGGGCGGATGAACACTGAAGCTTTCTTT
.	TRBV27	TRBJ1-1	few	CASSLSIGGHTEAFF	TGTGCCAGCAGTTTATCGATAGGGGGTCACACTGAAGCTTTCTTT
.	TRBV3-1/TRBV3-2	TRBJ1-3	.	CASSQIFRAENTIYF	TGTGCCAGCAGCCAAATATTCAGGGCCGAAAACACCATATATTTT
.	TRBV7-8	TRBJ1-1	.	CASSLARWRMKAEAFF	TGTGCCAGCAGCTTAGCGCGGTGGAGGATGAAGGCTGAAGCTTTCTTT
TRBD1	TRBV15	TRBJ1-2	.	CATSRVQGTSGYTF	TGTGCCACCAGCAGGGTACAGGGGACTAGTGGCTACACCTTC